This paragraph reports one T cell receptor beta chain. Its antigen is undetermined. The CDR3 is 15 residues long. The V segment lost 4 bases and the J segment 5 bases; nucleotides outside the gene matches: 6. Germline V lookup: CDR1 SGHTA, CDR2 FQGTGA. This sample was included in a study of T cell responses to AZD1222 COVID-19 vaccine. The protocol was immunoSEQ multiplex PCR, while the TCRdb copy is restricted to in-frame clones and leaves out a portion. The table includes 150,000 to 250,000 clones, approximately 94% detected once. Regarding the study as a whole: Mostly white British, mostly female donors; authors suggested clonal diversity may be underestimated.

Sequenced here: peripheral blood, sampled 28 days after the second AZD1222 dose. This chain connects TRBV7-3 to TRBJ2-1; 9 bases align to TRBD1. This TCR came from an adult who received the AZD1222 COVID-19 vaccine. The CDR3 DNA sequence: TGTGCCAGCAGCTCGGACAGGGGAAGGAACAATGAGCAGTTCTTC. This codes for CASSSDRGRNNEQFF.